Included here is one T cell receptor beta chain sequence, with context. Its antigen is still unknown. No much larger clonotype is one base removed from it; base qualities were not supplied. Peripheral blood CD8+ and CD4+ T cells from healthy donors, Susac syndrome patients and multiple sclerosis patients were profiled by high-throughput TCR beta sequencing. Recently defined diagnostic criteria for definite or probable disease were met by the Susac syndrome patients. CD8+ TEMRA cells were enriched by FACS, while bulk CD8+ and CD4+ T cells were purified by magnetic negative isolation. Blood was collected in EDTA tubes and processed within 24 hours, with PBMCs isolated through density gradient centrifugation. PBMCs intended for TCR sequencing were cryopreserved in liquid nitrogen and thawed later in a water bath at 37 degrees C. A purity of at least 90% was achieved for sorted or isolated CD4+, CD8+ and CD8+ TEMRA cells.

These data originate in a study of CD8 T cells in Susac syndrome (dated by TCRdb to about 2019). Concerning the study at large: Of the Susac syndrome patients who were sequenced, over five had clinically active disease and roughly 8 were in clinical remission. At blood withdrawal, Susac syndrome patients were either therapy-naive, taking corticosteroids (in some cases with IVIg as well), or taking IVIg alone. Whether CD8+ T cell activation and differentiation in Susac syndrome was antigen driven was tested using repertoire sequencing. The study compared CD8+ T cell repertoire clonality among 11 to 12 healthy donors, approximately 14 Susac syndrome patients and 15 multiple sclerosis patients.

RNA was extracted using the RNeasy kit, and roughly 0.5 to 1 ug of the RNA was reverse transcribed with random hexamers. TCR beta CDR3 regions were amplified with the immunoSEQ multiplex PCR assay covering 54 Vbeta and 13 Jbeta segments. Bias from PCR amplification was corrected by using a synthetic template baseline for primer optimization and for computational correction. The published analysis was carried out like this. Only productive sequences were kept, with reads annotated to V, D and J genes according to IMGT and analyzed in immunoSEQ Analyzer. Clonality was calculated as one minus the Shannon entropy normalized by log2 of the number of productive unique sequences. For each patient and control, public and private clones were evaluated among the 100 most prevalent clones. A clone was defined as Susac-specific if it was absent from the healthy and MS cohorts, from 1052 published viral clones and from other ImmuneACCESS disease sequences. TCRdb reanalyzed the raw reads on its own, using fastp at Q25 for trimming and MiXCR for clone calling, and kept in-frame beta chains. CDR3 protein duplicates are merged, each entry listing the most common genes and DNA. The V and J calls were determined by TCRdb, not by the authors. The table for this sample lists around 100,000 distinct CDR3 sequences; 95% of them were counted only once. Approximately 0.3% of the sample comes from the top ten.

Results the study describes overall, beyond this receptor: CD8+ repertoires in Susac syndrome showed clonal expansion, which was highest in CD8+ TEMRA cells and was greater in clinically active patients than in remitting patients. Approximately 15 Susac-specific public clones were identified in the total CD8+ repertoire, and about 5 Susac-specific public clones were identified in the CD8+ TEMRA repertoire. The TCR sequencing and HLA analysis was acknowledged to have included a relatively small number of individuals.

From the cysteine through the phenylalanine, the CDR3 covers 14 amino acids. Only CDR3 DNA remains: 42 bases, in frame from the first base. Relative to germline, V is 5 bases shorter and J is 8 bases shorter, with 21 bases between their ends. The germline V gene (reference sequence) specifies DFQATT as CDR1 and SNEGSKA as CDR2. The sequenced material came from CD8+ T cells from PBMCs. This clonotype originated in a human donor with Susac syndrome. The chain uses TRBV20-1 and TRBJ1-2, with TRBD1 tentatively as D gene (5 bases match). The nucleotides read TGCAGTGCTGAGACAGCACTGGGGTTCGGGGGCTACACCTTC. It specifies CSAETALGFGGYTF.